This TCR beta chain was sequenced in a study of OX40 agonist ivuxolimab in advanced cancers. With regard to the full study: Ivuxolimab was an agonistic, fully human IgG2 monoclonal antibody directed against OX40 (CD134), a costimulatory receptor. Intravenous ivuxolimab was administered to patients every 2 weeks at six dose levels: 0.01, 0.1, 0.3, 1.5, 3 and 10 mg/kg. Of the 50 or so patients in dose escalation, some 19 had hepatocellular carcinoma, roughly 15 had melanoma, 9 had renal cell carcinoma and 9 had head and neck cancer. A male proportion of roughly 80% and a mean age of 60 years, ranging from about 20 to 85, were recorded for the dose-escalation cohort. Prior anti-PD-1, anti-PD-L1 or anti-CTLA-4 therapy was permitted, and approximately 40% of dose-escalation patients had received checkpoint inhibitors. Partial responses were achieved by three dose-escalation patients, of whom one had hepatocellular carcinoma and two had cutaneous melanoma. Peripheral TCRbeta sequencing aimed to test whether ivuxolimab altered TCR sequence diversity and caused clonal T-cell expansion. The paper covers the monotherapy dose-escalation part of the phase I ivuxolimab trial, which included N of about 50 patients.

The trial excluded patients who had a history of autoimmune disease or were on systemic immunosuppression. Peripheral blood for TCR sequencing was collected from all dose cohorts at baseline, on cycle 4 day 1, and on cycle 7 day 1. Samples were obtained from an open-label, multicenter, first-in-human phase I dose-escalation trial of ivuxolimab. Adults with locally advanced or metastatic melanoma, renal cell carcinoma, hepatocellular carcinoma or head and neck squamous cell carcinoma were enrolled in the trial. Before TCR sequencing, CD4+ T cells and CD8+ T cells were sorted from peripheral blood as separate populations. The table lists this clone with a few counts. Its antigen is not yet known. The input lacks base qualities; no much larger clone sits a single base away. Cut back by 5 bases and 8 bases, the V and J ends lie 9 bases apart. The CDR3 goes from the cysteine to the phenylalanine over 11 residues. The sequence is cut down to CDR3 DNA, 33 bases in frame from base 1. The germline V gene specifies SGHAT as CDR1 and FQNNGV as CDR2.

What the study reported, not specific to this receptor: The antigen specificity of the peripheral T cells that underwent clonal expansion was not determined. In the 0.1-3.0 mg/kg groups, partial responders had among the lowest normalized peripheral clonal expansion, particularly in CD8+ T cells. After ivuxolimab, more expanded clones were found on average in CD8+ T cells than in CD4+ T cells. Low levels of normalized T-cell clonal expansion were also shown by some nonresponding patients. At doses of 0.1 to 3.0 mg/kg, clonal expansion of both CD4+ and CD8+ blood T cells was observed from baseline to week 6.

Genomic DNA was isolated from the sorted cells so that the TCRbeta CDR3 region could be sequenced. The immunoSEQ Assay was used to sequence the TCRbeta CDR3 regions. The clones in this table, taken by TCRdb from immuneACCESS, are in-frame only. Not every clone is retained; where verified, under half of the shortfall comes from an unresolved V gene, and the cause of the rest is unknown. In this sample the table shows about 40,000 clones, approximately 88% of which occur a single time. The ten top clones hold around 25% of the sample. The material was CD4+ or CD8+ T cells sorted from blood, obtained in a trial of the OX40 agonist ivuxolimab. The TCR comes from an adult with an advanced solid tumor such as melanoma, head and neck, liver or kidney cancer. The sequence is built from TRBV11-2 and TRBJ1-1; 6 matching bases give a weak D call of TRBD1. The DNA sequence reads TGTGCCAGCAGCCTAACAGGGGAAGCTTTCTTT. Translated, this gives CASSLTGEAFF.